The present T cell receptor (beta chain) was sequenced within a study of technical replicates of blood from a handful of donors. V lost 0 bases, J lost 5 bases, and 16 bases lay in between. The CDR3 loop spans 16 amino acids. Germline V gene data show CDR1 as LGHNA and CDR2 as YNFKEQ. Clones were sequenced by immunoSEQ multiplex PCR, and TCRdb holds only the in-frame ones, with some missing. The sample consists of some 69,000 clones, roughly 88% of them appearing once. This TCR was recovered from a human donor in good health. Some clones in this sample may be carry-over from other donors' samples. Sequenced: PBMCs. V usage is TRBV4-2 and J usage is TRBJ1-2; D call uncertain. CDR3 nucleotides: TGTGCCAGCAGCCAAGATCGGGAGCCCGCGGGGTATGGCTACACCTTC. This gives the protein CASSQDREPAGYGYTF.